The 2 T cell receptor beta chains reported below all come from one sample, sequenced in a study of cytomegalovirus exposure and HLA in healthy donors. Primers for the PCR totalled 60 Vbeta and 13 Jbeta. The protocol was immunoSEQ multiplex PCR, while the TCRdb copy is restricted to in-frame clones and leaves out a portion. The sample lists more than 150,000 clones, approximately 84% seen once, with about 1.3% in the top ten. The sample taken for sequencing was PBMCs. All receptors come from a girl aged 10 to 17 in good health and CMV-seropositive.

The V and J genes are TRBV19 and TRBJ1-5; D not certain. V lost 3 bases to trimming and J lost 4 bases, with 16 bases between them. This CDR3 contains 16 residues. The germline gives CDR1 LNHDA, CDR2 SQIVND (reference sequence). CDR3 nucleotide sequence: TGTGCCAGTAGTATCCATACAGCCACTTCAAATCAGCCCCAGCATTTT. Protein product: CASSIHTATSNQPQHF.

This clone showed up just a few times. An end of the junction does not agree with germline; a read error may underlie this. The chain combines TRBV6-1 with TRBJ1-4; D gene ambiguous. CDR3 length: 10 amino acids. Germline lookup yields CDR1 MNHNS and CDR2 SASEGT. CDR3 sequence: CASSESKPFF. DNA for the CDR3: TGTGCCAGCAGTGAAAGCAAACCGTTTTTT.